One and the same sample provided the 30 T cell receptor beta chains below, sequenced in a study of blood T cell repertoires in COVID-19. Sequenced by immunoSEQ multiplex PCR; TCRdb stores in-frame clones only, minus some. The table has 150,000 to 200,000 clones, 84% seen once. The sample comprised peripheral blood. These receptors were obtained from a woman over 75 with COVID-19, enrolled during active disease.

The chain links TRBV7-8 to TRBJ2-2, with 10 bases fitting TRBD2. Unmatched junction bases numbered 1, after V lost 5 bases and J lost 4 bases. This CDR3 is built from 14 residues. Germline lookup yields CDR1 SGHVS and CDR2 FQNEAQ. Here the CDR3 DNA reads TGTGCCAGCAGCGGGACTAGCGTCACCGGGGAGCTGTTTTTT. Translating gives CASSGTSVTGELFF.

J is TRBJ1-6 and V is TRBV3-1 (or the pseudogene TRBV3-2); 10 nucleotides match TRBD1. The CDR3 has 15 residues. Germline trimming cut 4 bases from V and 7 bases from J; bases unmatched to any gene: 4. Germline V gene data show CDR1 as LGHDT and CDR2 as YNNKEL (reference sequence). CDR3 region: CASSPPGQGNSPLHF. CDR3 sequence (DNA): TGTGCCAGCAGCCCTCCGGGACAGGGGAATTCACCCCTCCACTTT.

The V gene is TRBV12-5, the J gene TRBJ2-1; 12 bases line up with TRBD2. The ends lost 0 bases at V and 3 bases at J; junction bases unmatched: 0. CDR3 size: 16 residues. Germline V gives CDR1 LGHNT, CDR2 FRNRAP. CDR3 in amino acids: CASGLVLAGGYNEQFF. CDR3 coding DNA: TGTGCTAGTGGTTTGGTACTAGCGGGGGGCTACAATGAGCAGTTCTTC.

The V call is TRBV24-1, the J call TRBJ2-1; TRBD2 agrees at 12 bases. Germline loops: CDR1 KGHDR, CDR2 SFDVKD. J was trimmed by 8 bases and V by 4 bases; bases with no gene match: 8. This CDR3 region has 16 residues. DNA for the CDR3: TGTGCCACCAGTGACATGACTAGCGGGAGTATGGATGAGCAGTTCTTC. It is translated as CATSDMTSGSMDEQFF.

The chain couples TRBV19 to TRBJ2-3, with TRBD1 identical over 7 bases. Trimming removed 5 bases from V and 4 bases from J; junction bases left unmatched: 15. Germline CDR1 LNHDA, CDR2 SQIVND (reference sequence). There are 17 residues in the CDR3. The CDR3 protein is CASSSEPGQKNPDTQYF. The CDR3 nucleotides are TGTGCCAGTAGTTCCGAACCGGGACAGAAAAATCCAGATACGCAGTATTTT.

V is TRBV28 and J is TRBJ2-5; possible D gene TRBD1, 5 bases. V lost 4 bases, J lost 5 bases, and 14 bases lay in between. The CDR3 sequence is 14 residues long. Per germline, CDR1 MDHEN and CDR2 SYDVKM. The CDR3 spells CASSSRWKGETQYF. The CDR3 DNA reads TGTGCCAGCAGTTCGAGATGGAAGGGGGAGACCCAGTACTTC.

The chain joins TRBV11-2 to TRBJ1-2, with TRBD1 matching 7 bases. The V gene end was trimmed by 5 bases and the J gene end by 4 bases; junction bases not matched to a gene: 4. From germline, CDR1 is SGHAT and CDR2 FQNNGV. The CDR3 contains 13 residues. The CDR3: CASSPGQIYGYTF. For the CDR3, the DNA is TGTGCCAGCAGCCCGGGACAGATCTATGGCTACACCTTC. The full variable domain, rest sourced from reference TRBV11-2 and TRBJ1-2, is EAGVAQSPRYKIIEKRQSVAFWCNPISGHATLYWYQQILGQGPKLLIQFQNNGVVDDSQLPKDRFSAERLKGVDSTLKIQPAKLEDSAVYLCASSPGQIYGYTFGSGTRLTVV.

The rearrangement uses TRBV5-1 and TRBJ2-1, with TRBD2 matching 11 bases. J gave up 4 bases and V 0 bases, and 9 bases lay outside the gene matches. The germline V gene has CDR1 SGHRS and CDR2 YFSETQ. There are 18 residues in the CDR3. This CDR3 is CASSLAPELAGGYNEQFF. CDR3 nucleotide sequence: TGCGCCAGCAGCTTGGCACCCGAGTTAGCGGGAGGGTACAATGAGCAGTTCTTC.

The chain's CDR3 is CASSPQASEGIQYF. The CDR3 DNA reads TGTGCCAGCTCACCACAGGCTAGCGAGGGCATTCAGTACTTC. The gene calls are TRBV18 and TRBJ2-4, with D possibly being TRBD2 (6 bases). V was cut by 1 base and J by 9 bases, with 13 bases left in between. This CDR3 is built from 14 residues. CDR1 KGHSH and CDR2 LQKENI come from the germline V gene. The entire variable domain, with the rest obtained from reference TRBV18 and TRBJ2-4, is as follows: NAGVMQNPRHLVRRRGQEARLRCSPMKGHSHVYWYRQLPEEGLKFMVYLQKENIIDESGMPKERFSAEFPKEGPSILRIQQVVRGDSAAYFCASSPQASEGIQYFGAGTRLSVL.

In DNA, the CDR3 is TGTGCCAGCAGTTTATTGGCTAGCGGGAGCACAGATACGCAGTATTTT. Its translation is CASSLLASGSTDTQYF. The gene calls are TRBV27 and TRBJ2-3, with 8 nucleotides matching TRBD2. Trimming removed 1 base from V and 0 bases from J; junction bases left unmatched: 3. Looked up from germline, CDR1 is MNHEY and CDR2 is SMNVEV (reference sequence). This CDR3 has 16 amino acids.

This chain joins TRBV21-1 and TRBJ2-3; the DNA was not compared with TRBD2, the D call given in the table. TRBV21-1 is a recognized pseudogene. The CDR3 contains 15 residues. The CDR3 region has the DNA TGTGCCAGCAATCGATTGCGGGGGGGCACAGATACGCAGTATTTT. This encodes CASNRLRGGTDTQYF.

The chain's CDR3 is CAWSPGFNEKLFF. CDR3 in DNA: TGTGCCTGGAGTCCAGGGTTTAATGAAAAACTGTTTTTT. The chain employs TRBV30 and TRBJ1-4, with D maybe TRBD1 (5 bases). Between the trimmed V and J ends, which lost 2 bases and 4 bases, there was a span of 8 bases. Per germline, CDR1 GTSNPN and CDR2 SVGIG (reference sequence). The CDR3 contains 13 residues.

V gene TRBV10-2 combines with J gene TRBJ1-2; a weak D match, TRBD1 (5 bases). Trimming cost V 3 bases and J 6 bases, with 11 bases left between them. The CDR3 is 13 residues long. Germline CDR1 WSHSY, CDR2 SAAADI. The CDR3 protein is CASSEDRLDGYTF. The CDR3 DNA follows: TGCGCCAGCAGTGAAGACAGATTGGATGGCTACACCTTC.

CDR3 DNA: TGTGCCAGCACCGCCGGTTTAGAGACCCAGTACTTC. Residues: CASTAGLETQYF. The V call is TRBV7-2, the J call TRBJ2-5; no firm D call. The germline V and J ends were trimmed by 7 bases and 4 bases, with 10 bases remaining between them. The CDR3 loop spans 12 amino acids. Looked up from germline, CDR1 is SGHTA and CDR2 is FQGNSA.

The gene calls are TRBV19 and TRBJ1-6; tentatively, D is TRBD1 (6 bases). The CDR3 runs to 14 residues. V lost 6 bases and J lost 9, with 15 bases in between. Looked up from germline, CDR1 is LNHDA and CDR2 is SQIVND (reference sequence). CDR3 in amino acids: CASRGDLGASPLHF. In nucleotides, the CDR3 is TGTGCCAGTAGGGGGGACCTGGGGGCTTCACCCCTCCACTTT.

J is TRBJ2-2 and V is TRBV27; TRBD2 matches at 7 bases. The V segment lost 5 bases and the J segment 4 bases; nucleotides outside the gene matches: 7. Germline assignment: CDR1 MNHEY and CDR2 SMNVEV (reference sequence). The CDR3 is 15 amino acids. CDR3 DNA sequence: TGTGCCAGCAGTCTCACTAGCGAGAGCACCGGGGAGCTGTTTTTT. It is translated as CASSLTSESTGELFF.

This clone was seen a few times. This chain uses TRBV6-5 with TRBJ1-3; possible D gene TRBD1, 5 bases. Per germline, CDR1 MNHEY and CDR2 SVGAGI. The CDR3 consists of 15 residues. Trimming shortened V by 0 bases and J by 2 bases, and 8 bases separated the two germline ends. In DNA, the CDR3 is TGTGCCAGCAGTTACTCTAGGGGAACTGGAAACACCATATATTTT. It codes for CASSYSRGTGNTIYF.

The J gene is TRBJ1-5, the V gene TRBV2; no clear D gene. This CDR3 has 12 residues. The ends were cut back, 7 bases at V and 7 bases at J, with 11 bases in the middle. From germline, CDR1 is SNHLY and CDR2 FYNNEI. In DNA form, the CDR3 reads TGTGCCAGCAAGGACTCGTACCAGCCCCAGCATTTT. Encoded protein: CASKDSYQPQHF. Full variable domain (missing parts from reference TRBV2 and TRBJ1-5): EPEVTQTPSHQVTQMGQEVILRCVPISNHLYFYWYRQILGQKVEFLVSFYNNEISEKSEIFDDQFSVERPDGSNFTLKIRSTKLEDSAMYFCASKDSYQPQHFGDGTRLSIL.

J is TRBJ1-2 and V is TRBV19; D might be TRBD1 (5 bases). Germline lookup yields CDR1 LNHDA and CDR2 SQIVND (reference sequence). V was clipped by 4 bases and J by 0 bases, with 18 bases between them. The CDR3 is 17 residues long. The chain's CDR3 is CASSRYSGGSTNYGYTF. DNA for the CDR3: TGTGCCAGTAGTAGGTATTCGGGGGGTAGTACTAACTATGGCTACACCTTC.

V usage is TRBV19 and J usage is TRBJ2-3; D is unclear. Looked up from germline, CDR1 is LNHDA and CDR2 is SQIVND (reference sequence). The CDR3 is made up of 15 amino acids. The V end lost 1 base, the J end lost 0 bases, and 8 bases lay between the germline ends. The CDR3 DNA is TGTGCCAGTAGTATAGTTCCAGGAAGCACAGATACGCAGTATTTT. Translation gives CASSIVPGSTDTQYF.

The chain couples TRBV28 to TRBJ1-2; no clear D. Between the trimmed V and J ends, which lost 4 bases and 4 bases, there was a span of 16 bases. Looked up from germline, CDR1 is MDHEN and CDR2 is SYDVKM. CDR3 length: 15 residues. CDR3 DNA: TGTGCCAGCAGTTCCGAGCTGAGCACCTCCTATGGCTACACCTTC. Its translation is CASSSELSTSYGYTF.

This chain joins TRBV9 and TRBJ1-1; D not resolved. This CDR3 spans 13 amino acids. The germline V and J ends were trimmed by 4 bases and 2 bases, with 9 bases remaining between them. Germline-derived CDR1 and CDR2 are SGDLS and YYNGEE. CDR3 coding DNA: TGTGCCAGCAGCACGATAACTAACACTGAAGCTTTCTTT. The encoded protein is CASSTITNTEAFF.

The V gene is TRBV7-9, the J gene TRBJ1-4; D call uncertain. Germline V gene lookup returns CDR1 SEHNR and CDR2 FQNEAQ (reference sequence). CDR3 length: 13 residues. Trimming took 4 bases from V and 8 from J, leaving 11 bases between them. In DNA form, the CDR3 reads TGTGCCAGCAGCTCGGAGGCGATGGAAAAACTGTTTTTT. Translating it yields CASSSEAMEKLFF.

The rearrangement links TRBV25-1 to TRBJ1-4; D perhaps matches TRBD1 (6 bases). The CDR3 has 11 amino acids. Germline lookup yields CDR1 MGHDK and CDR2 SYGVNS. Trimming stripped 6 bases from V and 8 bases from J, with 7 bases between. CDR3 sequence: CASRGAEKLFF. CDR3 nucleotides: TGTGCCAGCAGGGGGGCCGAAAAACTGTTTTTT.

The rearrangement uses TRBV10-3 and TRBJ2-3; the match to TRBD2 covers 8 bases. V gave up 7 bases and J gave up 4 bases; unmatched junction bases: 7. Germline V gives CDR1 ENHRY, CDR2 SYGVKD. The CDR3 has 14 amino acids. CDR3 sequence: CAIMSIAGSDTQYF. The CDR3 DNA is TGTGCCATCATGTCTATAGCGGGATCAGATACGCAGTATTTT.

The chain combines TRBV19 with TRBJ2-3; TRBD2 matches at 9 bases. V dropped 7 bases and J dropped 6; count of bases not matched to a gene: 11. The CDR3 covers 15 residues. Germline CDR1 and CDR2: LNHDA and SQIVND (reference sequence). CDR3 sequence reads: CASKTWAGGPDTQYF. The CDR3 DNA follows: TGTGCCAGTAAGACGTGGGCGGGAGGGCCGGATACGCAGTATTTT. The full variable domain, its missing parts supplied by reference TRBV19 and TRBJ2-3, is DGGITQSPKYLFRKEGQNVTLSCEQNLNHDAMYWYRQDPGQGLRLIYYSQIVNDFQKGDIAEGYSVSREKKESFPLTVTSAQKNPTAFYLCASKTWAGGPDTQYFGPGTRLTVL.

The chain recombines TRBV5-4 with TRBJ2-5; 10 bases match TRBD2. CDR3 length: 15 amino acids. Trimming took 1 base from V and 4 from J; bases not matched to a gene: 4. The germline V gene encodes CDR1 SGHNT and CDR2 YYREEE (reference sequence). The CDR3 region is CASSLPSGSLETQYF. The DNA for the CDR3 is TGTGCCAGCAGCTTGCCTAGCGGGAGCTTAGAGACCCAGTACTTC.

The rearrangement links TRBV5-4 to TRBJ2-3; D possibly corresponds to TRBD2 (5 bases). CDR3 length: 13 residues. V dropped 0 bases and J dropped 8 bases, with 10 bases sitting between them. The germline CDR1 and CDR2 sequences are SGHNT and YYREEE (reference sequence). The CDR3 loop is CASSLDTRGTQYF. The CDR3 DNA is TGTGCCAGCAGCTTGGATACTAGAGGTACGCAGTATTTT.

The J gene is TRBJ2-7, the V gene TRBV28; 14 bases align to TRBD2. V was pared by 8 bases and J by 0 bases, with 9 bases of the junction left unmatched. CDR3 length: 17 residues. Per germline, CDR1 MDHEN and CDR2 SYDVKM. The CDR3 is CASPPTSGRGLSYEQYF. In DNA, the CDR3 is TGTGCCAGCCCACCGACTAGCGGGAGGGGACTCTCCTACGAGCAGTACTTC.

Details on this clone: Other DNA sequences in the same sample also yield this CDR3. This chain links TRBV3-1 (or the pseudogene TRBV3-2) with TRBJ2-3; 11 nucleotides agree with TRBD2. The CDR3 covers 16 residues. V shed 4 bases, J shed 0 bases, and the junction held 3 bases outside the gene matches. The V gene's germline CDR1 is LGHDT and CDR2 YNNKEL (reference sequence). CDR3 sequence: CASSPGLADSTDTQYF. The CDR3 bases are TGTGCCAGCAGCCCGGGACTAGCGGATAGCACAGATACGCAGTATTTT.